This TCR beta chain was sequenced for a study of cytomegalovirus exposure and HLA in healthy donors. V lost 2 bases and J 8 bases, leaving 16 bases between the germline ends. Germline loops: CDR1 GTSNPN, CDR2 SVGIG (reference sequence). The CDR3 loop spans 14 amino acids. In the PCR, 60 Vbeta and 13 Jbeta primers were used. The table came from immunoSEQ multiplex PCR; TCRdb's copy has only in-frame clones and leaves some out. The sample consists of fewer than 250,000 clones, about 79% of them appearing once. J is TRBJ2-1 and V is TRBV30, with a tentative D call TRBD2 (7 bases). Sequencing was carried out using PBMCs. This clonotype was sampled from a man aged 18 to 35 in good health and CMV-seronegative. CDR3 sequence reads: CAWSRGGQGYEQFF. CDR3 bases: TGTGCCTGGAGTAGGGGGGGGCAGGGCTATGAGCAGTTCTTC.